This T cell receptor (beta chain) was recorded in a study of shared clonotypes between healthy human individuals (dated by TCRdb to about 2020). Regarding the complete study: The cohort comprised two women and a few men aged 18 to 49 years. Between about 0.9 and 8.9 billion PBMCs per donor were obtained by leukapheresis. To increase sequencing depth and limit assay-specific biases, TCR repertoire library preparation and sequencing were carried out by different laboratories using diverse techniques. The study deeply sequenced blood TCR repertoires of about 5 healthy adults to estimate repertoire size and the extent of clonotype sharing between individuals. The study at large found these results: The genetic and exposure-history diversity represented was limited by the small number of donors. Sampling was limited to blood, and TCR repertoires in tissue likely differ from TCR repertoires in blood. Based on pairwise subsampling, the degree of clonotype sharing among donors was expected to be affected by sequencing depth.

V is pared back by 5 bases and J by 4 bases, with 8 bases lying between the germline termini. Reading from cysteine to phenylalanine, the CDR3 counts 12 amino acids. Solely the CDR3 DNA is kept, with 36 bases framed from the first base. Using the deep immunoSEQ assay, TCR CDR3 regions were amplified from genomic DNA by multiplex PCR. For each cell subset, the extracted genomic DNA was distributed evenly across all wells of several immunoSEQ 96-well plates, and each plate served as one replicate. For unsorted PBMC, roughly 0.3 ug of genomic DNA, equivalent to about 30,000 T cell genomes, went into each replicate PCR. Unsorted PBMC genomic DNA was sequenced across ten immunoSEQ deep assay plates. Purified libraries were quantified with a Qubit 3.0 fluorometer, sized on a Bioanalyzer 2100, and re-quantified with the KAPA Library Quantification kit. Every immunoSEQ 96-well plate was sequenced on a separate single-read 150-cycle Illumina NextSeq 550 flow cell. On the study's bioinformatics: Because the immunoSEQ output held only junctional sequences and lacked quality scores, the filtering could not match the filtering applied to full-length reads. Sequences were annotated with PyIR, a Python wrapper for IgBLAST v1.9, and V/J genes and CDR3 were assigned using IMGT germline references. Any read was removed if the V/J assignment was weak (E-value above 1e-6), the CDR3 was missing, or the read contained stop codons, out-of-frame junctions, or ambiguous translated residues. V3J clonotypes were defined as sequences sharing an identical inferred V gene, J gene, and CDR3 amino acid sequence. Percentage overlap between repertoires was computed as shared unique clonotypes divided by the size of the smaller repertoire. Richness of each repertoire was evaluated using RTK rarefaction, the Chao1 estimator, and Recon v2.1 estimates of unobserved clonotypes. Imported from immuneACCESS, the table was reduced by TCRdb to in-frame sequences with V and J called. These copies leave out some clones; in studies compared against another copy, an unresolved V gene accounts for under half, and the cause of the remainder is not known. V, J and clone size were drawn from that table, and D and trimming were deduced from the DNA. This sample has hundreds of thousands of clones in its table, and around 78% of those were observed once. About 12% of the sample rests with the top ten.

A few counts support this clone. The target of this receptor is not known. Base qualities are not at hand, and no much larger clone is one base apart. Donors were healthy HIV-negative adults with no recently reported acute infections or vaccinations. Every donor was a Caucasian adult residing in Nashville, Tennessee, USA. For unsorted samples, 100 million or so PBMCs were counted, and genomic DNA was extracted using the QIAamp DNA Blood Mini kit. Blood was obtained by leukapheresis, after which PBMCs were separated by Ficoll-Histopaque density gradient centrifugation and cryopreserved in liquid nitrogen vapor phase.

Rearrangement joined TRBV6-7 to TRBJ1-1; the D gene remains uncertain. TRBV6-7 is an open reading frame whose function is uncertain. The TCR originated in a woman in her thirties or forties in good health. Some clones in this sample may be carry-over from other donors' samples. Sequenced sample: PBMCs. The nucleotide sequence is given as TGTGCCAGCAGTATTCGTGGCACTGAAGCTTTCTTT. Translation gives CASSIRGTEAFF.